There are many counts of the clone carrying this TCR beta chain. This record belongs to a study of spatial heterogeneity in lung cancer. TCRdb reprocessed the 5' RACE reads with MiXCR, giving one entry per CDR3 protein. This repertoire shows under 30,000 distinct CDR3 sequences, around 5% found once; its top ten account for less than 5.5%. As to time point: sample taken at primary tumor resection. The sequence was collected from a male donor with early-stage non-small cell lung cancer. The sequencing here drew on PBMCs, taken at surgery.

Written as DNA, the CDR3 is TGTGCCAGTAGGGAACAGCGGGATCGTAGCAATCAGCCCCAGCATTTT. Translated: CASREQRDRSNQPQHF. The chain employs TRBV19 and TRBJ1-5; D uncertain. This CDR3 comprises 16 residues. Germline V gene lookup returns CDR1 LNHDA and CDR2 SQIVND (reference sequence). Trimming left V 6 bases short and J 0 bases short, with 15 bases between.